What follows are 26 T cell receptor beta chains derived from one specimen sequenced in a study of blood T cell repertoires in COVID-19. Repertoires were generated with immunoSEQ multiplex PCR, while TCRdb's copy carries only in-frame clones and drops some. The top ten hold approximately 2.6% of the sample, which has 200,000 to 250,000 clones, over 80% seen once. What was sequenced was peripheral blood. The receptor source for this set is a man under 40 with COVID-19, enrolled during active disease.

The gene calls are TRBV6-6 and TRBJ2-7; the D gene is possibly TRBD1 (5 bases). Trimming left V 0 bases short and J 4 bases short, with 10 bases between. Germline CDR1 MNHNY, CDR2 SVGAGI (reference sequence). This CDR3 has 14 amino acids. The CDR3 bases are TGTGCCAGCAGTTACTCTTGGACACCTTACGAGCAGTACTTC. Translation: CASSYSWTPYEQYF.

V usage is TRBV4-3 and J usage is TRBJ2-1; weak D call: TRBD2 (5 bases). Per the germline V gene, CDR1 is LGHNA and CDR2 is YSLEER. This CDR3 region has 14 residues. V lost 4 bases and J lost 8, with 15 bases in between. CDR3 in amino acids: CASSLQGGPHEQFF. The CDR3 DNA sequence: TGCGCCAGCAGCCTCCAAGGAGGCCCCCATGAGCAGTTCTTC.

The gene calls are TRBV18 and TRBJ2-2; 16 positions match TRBD2. Germline trimming cut 5 bases from V and 3 bases from J; bases unmatched to any gene: 6. The CDR3 is made up of 18 amino acids. Germline V gene sequence: CDR1 KGHSH, CDR2 LQKENI. CDR3 amino acids: CASSSGTSGRAHTGELFF. The CDR3 DNA reads TGTGCCAGCTCATCCGGGACTAGCGGGAGGGCCCACACCGGGGAGCTGTTTTTT.

The chain combines TRBV19 with TRBJ1-2; 8 nucleotides align to TRBD1. In germline, CDR1 is LNHDA, CDR2 SQIVND (reference sequence). Germline trimming cut 6 bases from V and 0 bases from J; bases unmatched to any gene: 6. CDR3 length equals 15 residues. The CDR3 spells CASSLTGASNYGYTF. CDR3 nucleotides: TGTGCCAGTAGCTTGACAGGGGCGTCTAACTATGGCTACACCTTC.

CDR3 in DNA: TGTGCCAGCAGTTTGGGCCCTTTGTTCGAGCAGTACTTC. Its translation is CASSLGPLFEQYF. This chain uses TRBV6-5 with TRBJ2-7; no clear D gene. Germline V CDR1 and CDR2: MNHEY, SVGAGI. This CDR3 has 13 residues. V was clipped by 4 bases and J by 6 bases, with 13 bases between them.

The chain joins TRBV7-2 to TRBJ2-7, with D possibly matching TRBD1 (6 bases). V shed 0 bases and J shed 4 bases, with 13 bases lying between them. Per the germline V gene, CDR1 is SGHTA and CDR2 is FQGNSA. This CDR3 contains 15 residues. In DNA, the CDR3 is TGTGCCAGCAGCTTAGCCCCCGGGACACGATACGAGCAGTACTTC. The encoded protein is CASSLAPGTRYEQYF.

J is TRBJ1-4 and V is TRBV6-5, with TRBD1 matching over 10 bases. This CDR3 is built from 13 residues. The V gene end was trimmed by 6 bases and the J gene end by 7 bases; junction bases not matched to a gene: 2. Germline loops: CDR1 MNHEY, CDR2 SVGAGI. The CDR3: CASSRDRGEKLFF. The DNA for the CDR3 is TGTGCCAGCAGCCGGGACAGGGGTGAAAAACTGTTTTTT.

J is TRBJ1-5 and V is TRBV28; 8 nucleotides align to TRBD1. With 5 bases clipped from V and 2 bases from J, the junction kept 8 bases outside the gene matches. This CDR3 comprises 16 residues. Germline V lookup: CDR1 MDHEN, CDR2 SYDVKM. As DNA, the CDR3 is TGTGCCAGCAGTATCAGGACAGGGTACGGCAATCAGCCCCAGCATTTT. Translated: CASSIRTGYGNQPQHF.

The genes are TRBV4-3 and TRBJ2-7, with D tentatively TRBD1 (5 bases). Trimming took off 1 base at V and 7 bases at J, with 20 bases between the two ends. CDR1 and CDR2 from the germline V gene are LGHNA and YSLEER. The CDR3 runs to 16 residues. The CDR3 nucleotides are TGCGCCAGCAGCCAAGGAGGTGGGGCCGCTCCACGGGAGCAGTACTTC. Protein: CASSQGGGAAPREQYF.

The chain employs TRBV27 and TRBJ2-3, with D perhaps TRBD2 (6 bases). This CDR3 is built from 13 residues. Germline V gene sequence: CDR1 MNHEY, CDR2 SMNVEV (reference sequence). Trimming pared 2 bases from V and 6 bases from J, leaving 9 bases between. CDR3 in DNA: TGTGCCAGCAGTTTAGTAGGGAGGGATACGCAGTATTTT. Its translation: CASSLVGRDTQYF.

CDR3 protein: CASSRTGWNTEAFF. The CDR3 nucleotides are TGTGCCAGCAGCCGGACAGGGTGGAACACTGAAGCTTTCTTT. The V call is TRBV9, the J call TRBJ1-1; TRBD1 aligns across 8 bases. The V and J ends lost 4 bases and 1 base, in that order; junction bases with no gene match: 3. Germline CDR1 reads SGDLS; CDR2 reads YYNGEE. The CDR3 contains 14 residues.

The chain couples TRBV5-4 to TRBJ1-1; TRBD1 might be the D (5 bases). The germline CDR1 and CDR2 sequences are SGHNT and YYREEE (reference sequence). V lost 4 bases, J lost 1 base, and 14 bases lay in between. There are 15 residues in the CDR3. DNA of the CDR3: TGTGCCAGCAGCCCGCCCATCGGACAGAACACTGAAGCTTTCTTT. This gives the protein CASSPPIGQNTEAFF.

The rearrangement uses TRBV10-1 and TRBJ1-5; TRBD1 matches at 11 bases. This CDR3 is built from 18 residues. Germline-derived CDR1 and CDR2 are WNHNN and SYGVQD (reference sequence). The trim removed 5 bases at V and 0 bases at J, leaving 9 bases unmatched. CDR3 sequence: CASSTPGQGVDSNQPQHF. DNA of the CDR3: TGCGCCAGCAGTACCCCGGGACAGGGGGTAGATAGCAATCAGCCCCAGCATTTT.

DNA of the CDR3: TGTGCCAGCAGCTTGGGACCCGACGGGGTCAATCAGCCCCAGCATTTT. This translates into CASSLGPDGVNQPQHF. The chain uses TRBV5-6 and TRBJ1-5, with D unresolved. This CDR3 region has 16 residues. CDR1 SGHDT and CDR2 YYEEEE come from the germline V gene. Trimming removed 0 bases from V and 3 bases from J, with 13 bases in between.

The chain has TRBV7-3 and TRBJ2-3, with D tentatively TRBD2 (6 bases). Trimming shortened V by 5 bases and J by 5 bases, and 11 bases separated the two germline ends. CDR3 size: 13 residues. Germline assignment: CDR1 SGHTA and CDR2 FQGTGA. The CDR3 bases are TGTGCCAGCAGCCCGACTAGAAGAGATACGCAGTATTTT. Translating gives CASSPTRRDTQYF.

The CDR3 protein is CSVEDLWDRITNYGYTF. CDR3 nucleotides: TGCAGCGTTGAAGATCTGTGGGACAGGATAACTAACTATGGCTACACCTTC. This chain joins TRBV29-1 and TRBJ1-2; 8 bases map to TRBD1. This CDR3 comprises 17 residues. V dropped 0 bases and J dropped 0; count of bases not matched to a gene: 9. The germline V gene has CDR1 SQVTM and CDR2 ANQGSEA. The full variable domain, with the rest looked up from reference TRBV29-1 and TRBJ1-2, is SAVISQKPSRDICQRGTSLTIQCQVDSQVTMMFWYRQQPGQSLTLIATANQGSEATYESGFVIDKFPISRPNLTFSTLTVSNMSPEDSSIYLCSVEDLWDRITNYGYTFGSGTRLTVV.

This clone was detected only a few times. The chain recombines TRBV28 with TRBJ1-6; 9 nucleotides match TRBD1. The trim removed 8 bases at V and 9 bases at J, leaving 8 bases unmatched. Germline values: CDR1 MDHEN, CDR2 SYDVKM. The CDR3 is made up of 14 amino acids. CDR3 in DNA: TGTGCCAGCTTTAGGGGACAGGGAGTTTCACCCCTCCACTTT. Protein sequence: CASFRGQGVSPLHF. The full variable domain, its missing parts supplied by reference TRBV28 and TRBJ1-6, is DVKVTQSSRYLVKRTGEKVFLECVQDMDHENMFWYRQDPGLGLRLIYFSYDVKMKEKGDIPEGYSVSREKKERFSLILESASTNQTSMYLCASFRGQGVSPLHFGNGTRLTVT.

The rearrangement uses TRBV6-6 and TRBJ1-6; D is unresolved. The length of the CDR3 is 14 residues. Germline CDR1 is MNHNY and CDR2 is SVGAGI (reference sequence). V lost 5 bases and J 5 bases, leaving 10 bases between the germline ends. The CDR3 is CASSGSGDNSPLHF. CDR3 in DNA: TGTGCCAGCAGTGGGAGTGGGGATAATTCACCCCTCCACTTT.

The chain is built from TRBV9 and TRBJ2-5, with 7 bases aligning to TRBD1. V trimming: 4 bases; J trimming: 8 bases; junction bases outside the gene matches: 17. CDR3 length: 16 amino acids. Germline V gene lookup returns CDR1 SGDLS and CDR2 YYNGEE. CDR3 nucleotide sequence: TGTGCCAGCAGCCCCCTACAGGGGTCCCATGTAGTTACCCAGTACTTC. Protein sequence: CASSPLQGSHVVTQYF.

The chain combines TRBV11-3 with TRBJ1-1; D remains ambiguous. The CDR3 spans 14 residues. Looked up from germline, CDR1 is SGHNT and CDR2 is YENEEA. V was cut by 5 bases and J by 5 bases, with 15 bases left in between. The CDR3 sequence: CASSPRPRGTEAFF. The CDR3 DNA reads TGTGCCAGCAGCCCGAGACCCCGAGGGACTGAAGCTTTCTTT.

The V call is TRBV5-1, the J call TRBJ2-7, with D unresolved. With 5 bases removed from V and 8 bases from J, the gap between germline ends came to 17 bases. CDR3 size: 13 residues. CDR1 and CDR2 from the germline V gene are SGHRS and YFSETQ. CDR3 sequence: CASSDEALGKQYF. CDR3 nucleotides: TGCGCCAGCAGTGACGAGGCCCTTGGCAAGCAGTACTTC.

This sequence joins TRBV28 and TRBJ1-6; 7 bases fit TRBD1. V trimming: 4 bases; J trimming: 6 bases; junction bases outside the gene matches: 6. The CDR3 is 15 amino acids. Germline V gives CDR1 MDHEN, CDR2 SYDVKM. The DNA of the CDR3 is TGTGCCAGCAGTTCCACGGACAGGTCTAATTCACCCCTCCACTTT. Its protein product is CASSSTDRSNSPLHF.

The CDR3 DNA reads as TGTGCCAGTAGTATTGGGACTAGCTCGAACACCGGGGAGCTGTTTTTT. Its translation: CASSIGTSSNTGELFF. V is TRBV19 and J is TRBJ2-2; 9 bases are a match to TRBD2. This CDR3 comprises 16 residues. Germline values: CDR1 LNHDA, CDR2 SQIVND (reference sequence). With 3 bases clipped from V and 0 bases from J, the junction kept 2 bases outside the gene matches. The full variable domain, rest sourced from reference TRBV19 and TRBJ2-2, is DGGITQSPKYLFRKEGQNVTLSCEQNLNHDAMYWYRQDPGQGLRLIYYSQIVNDFQKGDIAEGYSVSREKKESFPLTVTSAQKNPTAFYLCASSIGTSSNTGELFFGEGSRLTVL.

V gene TRBV19 combines with J gene TRBJ2-7; 9 nucleotides agree with TRBD1. The trim removed 5 bases at V and 5 bases at J, leaving 10 bases unmatched. The CDR3 sequence is 15 residues long. Germline values: CDR1 LNHDA, CDR2 SQIVND (reference sequence). The CDR3 sequence is CASSSRPGQGNEQYF. The CDR3 DNA reads as TGTGCCAGTAGTTCCAGACCGGGACAGGGAAACGAGCAGTACTTC.

This sequence joins TRBV5-4 and TRBJ2-7, with TRBD1 matching 12 bases. The CDR3 is 16 residues long. The germline CDR1 and CDR2 sequences are SGHNT and YYREEE (reference sequence). V lost 4 bases and J lost 6; bases outside the gene matches: 11. The CDR3 DNA reads TGTGCCAGCAGCCAAAAGGCCGGGACAGGGGGCTCCGAGCAGTACTTC. It translates to CASSQKAGTGGSEQYF.

The chain joins TRBV6-2 or TRBV6-3 to TRBJ2-1; D might be TRBD1 (6 bases). V dropped 5 bases and J dropped 6 bases, with 14 bases sitting between them. The CDR3 runs to 14 residues. Germline CDR1 MNHEY, CDR2 SVGEGT. The CDR3 DNA is TGTGCCAGCAGTCCCTATACAGGGTCCAATGAGCAGTTCTTC. The encoded protein is CASSPYTGSNEQFF.